A selection of T cell receptor beta chains follows, all from one sample in a study of multiple sclerosis patients with progressive multifocal leukoencephalopathy. Produced via immunoSEQ multiplex PCR; TCRdb's table is partial and in-frame only. The sample lists about 30,000 clones, 90% occurring once. The input for sequencing was PBMCs, taken from a patient treated with natalizumab. All receptors derive from a human donor with multiple sclerosis. Each CDR3 is given with its conserved first and last residue. Each record gives: D gene, V gene, J gene, clone size, CDR3 protein, CDR3 DNA. The D gene is left open where the match is weak. Rows may omit the clone size; those that give it use once, few, many or a size class.

d_gene: TRBD1; v_gene: TRBV28; j_gene: TRBJ2-7; abundance: .; CDR3aa: CASSPWDSLYEQYF; CDR3nt: TGTGCCAGCAGTCCGTGGGACAGCCTTTACGAGCAGTACTTC
d_gene: TRBD1; v_gene: TRBV15; j_gene: TRBJ2-5; abundance: .; CDR3aa: CATAGTAQETQYF; CDR3nt: TGTGCCACCGCCGGGACAGCACAAGAGACCCAGTACTTC
d_gene: .; v_gene: TRBV19; j_gene: TRBJ1-5; abundance: once; CDR3aa: CATSVAGVNQPQHF; CDR3nt: TGTGCCACCTCCGTGGCAGGGGTCAATCAGCCCCAGCATTTT
d_gene: .; v_gene: TRBV28; j_gene: TRBJ2-6; abundance: .; CDR3aa: CACRDSSGANVLTF; CDR3nt: TGTGCCTGCAGAGACAGCTCTGGGGCCAACGTCCTGACTTTC
d_gene: .; v_gene: TRBV11-3; j_gene: TRBJ1-2; abundance: .; CDR3aa: CASSSLRNYGYTF; CDR3nt: TGTGCCAGCAGCTCGTTAAGAAACTATGGCTACACCTTC
d_gene: .; v_gene: TRBV6-5; j_gene: TRBJ1-2; abundance: .; CDR3aa: CASEGLYGYTF; CDR3nt: TGTGCCAGCGAGGGTCTCTATGGCTACACCTTC
d_gene: .; v_gene: TRBV6-1; j_gene: TRBJ1-6; abundance: few; CDR3aa: CASSDPLNRAERSPLHF; CDR3nt: TGTGCCAGCAGTGACCCTTTAAACAGGGCAGAGAGGTCACCCCTCCACTTT
d_gene: TRBD1; v_gene: TRBV11-2; j_gene: TRBJ2-7; abundance: few; CDR3aa: CASSLGQGERYEQYF; CDR3nt: TGTGCCAGCAGCTTAGGACAGGGGGAACGATACGAGCAGTACTTC
d_gene: .; v_gene: TRBV4-2; j_gene: TRBJ2-1; abundance: .; CDR3aa: CASSQTGPNNEQFF; CDR3nt: TGTGCCAGCAGCCAAACGGGCCCAAACAATGAGCAGTTCTTC
d_gene: .; v_gene: TRBV30; j_gene: TRBJ2-5; abundance: .; CDR3aa: CAWSGGLTFGTLSGETQYF; CDR3nt: TGTGCCTGGAGCGGGGGTTTGACTTTTGGGACCCTAAGCGGGGAGACCCAGTACTTC
d_gene: .; v_gene: TRBV6-5; j_gene: TRBJ2-2; abundance: .; CDR3aa: CASSYSGVGAGELFF; CDR3nt: TGTGCCAGCAGTTACTCGGGCGTGGGGGCCGGGGAGCTGTTTTTT
d_gene: .; v_gene: TRBV5-1; j_gene: TRBJ1-1; abundance: .; CDR3aa: CASSLQGSPNTEAFF; CDR3nt: TGCGCCAGCAGCTTACAGGGTTCCCCGAACACTGAAGCTTTCTTT
d_gene: .; v_gene: TRBV4-1; j_gene: TRBJ2-1; abundance: few; CDR3aa: CASSHPDRDTVF; CDR3nt: TGCGCCAGCAGCCACCCAGACCGGGACACCGTCTTC
d_gene: .; v_gene: TRBV5-5; j_gene: TRBJ1-2; abundance: .; CDR3aa: CASSLDIANYGYTF; CDR3nt: TGTGCCAGCAGCTTGGACATTGCTAACTATGGCTACACCTTC
d_gene: .; v_gene: TRBV30; j_gene: TRBJ2-1; abundance: .; CDR3aa: CAWSVRPGYNEQFF; CDR3nt: TGTGCCTGGAGTGTACGACCAGGCTACAATGAGCAGTTCTTC
d_gene: .; v_gene: TRBV28; j_gene: TRBJ2-7; abundance: .; CDR3aa: CASSLGGLEQYF; CDR3nt: TGTGCCAGCAGTTTAGGAGGGCTCGAGCAGTACTTC
d_gene: .; v_gene: TRBV6-5; j_gene: TRBJ1-5; abundance: once; CDR3aa: CASSRTVNQPQHF; CDR3nt: TGTGCCAGCAGTCGGACAGTGAATCAGCCCCAGCATTTT
d_gene: .; v_gene: TRBV21-1; j_gene: TRBJ1-1; abundance: once; CDR3aa: CASSKALGLNTEAFF; CDR3nt: TGTGCCAGCAGCAAAGCCCTCGGGTTGAATACTGAAGCTTTCTTT
d_gene: .; v_gene: TRBV7-9; j_gene: TRBJ1-2; abundance: .; CDR3aa: CASSLYPQIYGYTF; CDR3nt: TGTGCCAGCAGCTTATACCCACAGATCTATGGCTACACCTTC
d_gene: .; v_gene: TRBV7-3; j_gene: TRBJ1-1; abundance: .; CDR3aa: CASSLNGAPNTEAFF; CDR3nt: TGTGCCAGCAGCTTAAACGGGGCGCCGAACACTGAAGCTTTCTTT
d_gene: TRBD2; v_gene: TRBV19; j_gene: TRBJ2-5; abundance: .; CDR3aa: CASSTRPKLAGDPETQYF; CDR3nt: TGTGCCAGTAGTACCCGACCGAAACTAGCGGGGGACCCGGAGACCCAGTACTTC
d_gene: .; v_gene: TRBV6-1; j_gene: TRBJ2-2; abundance: .; CDR3aa: CASKSRGNNTGELFF; CDR3nt: TGTGCCAGCAAAAGTCGGGGGAACAACACCGGGGAGCTGTTTTTT
d_gene: .; v_gene: TRBV5-6; j_gene: TRBJ1-1; abundance: .; CDR3aa: CASSGVGRVGMNTEAFF; CDR3nt: TGTGCCAGCAGCGGGGTCGGGCGGGTTGGTATGAACACTGAAGCTTTCTTT
d_gene: .; v_gene: TRBV28; j_gene: TRBJ2-2; abundance: .; CDR3aa: CASAPTTGELFF; CDR3nt: TGTGCCAGCGCCCCGACCACCGGGGAGCTGTTTTTT
d_gene: TRBD1; v_gene: TRBV5-1; j_gene: TRBJ2-5; abundance: .; CDR3aa: CASSHRTGEETQYF; CDR3nt: TGCGCCAGCAGCCATCGGACAGGGGAAGAGACCCAGTACTTC
d_gene: .; v_gene: TRBV4-1; j_gene: TRBJ2-1; abundance: .; CDR3aa: CASSQRSSGYNEQFF; CDR3nt: TGCGCCAGCAGCCAAAGGTCCTCGGGTTACAATGAGCAGTTCTTC
d_gene: .; v_gene: TRBV27; j_gene: TRBJ2-3; abundance: .; CDR3aa: CASSLSPDTQYF; CDR3nt: TGTGCCAGCAGTTTATCCCCAGATACGCAGTATTTT
d_gene: TRBD1; v_gene: TRBV27; j_gene: TRBJ2-7; abundance: .; CDR3aa: CASSLPGQARYEQYF; CDR3nt: TGTGCCAGCAGTTTACCCGGACAGGCGAGATACGAGCAGTACTTC
d_gene: .; v_gene: TRBV30; j_gene: TRBJ1-3; abundance: .; CDR3aa: CAWSTGISGNTIYF; CDR3nt: TGTGCCTGGAGTACTGGGATTTCGGGAAACACCATATATTTT
d_gene: .; v_gene: TRBV30; j_gene: TRBJ2-3; abundance: .; CDR3aa: CAWSLFRGYADTQYF; CDR3nt: TGTGCCTGGAGTCTCTTCAGGGGATACGCAGATACGCAGTATTTT
d_gene: .; v_gene: TRBV2; j_gene: TRBJ1-2; abundance: .; CDR3aa: CASSDSRIGGYTF; CDR3nt: TGTGCCAGCAGTGACAGCCGCATCGGTGGCTACACCTTC
d_gene: TRBD1; v_gene: TRBV5-4; j_gene: TRBJ1-2; abundance: .; CDR3aa: CASSVDRGQDGYTF; CDR3nt: TGTGCCAGCAGCGTGGACAGGGGGCAGGATGGCTACACCTTC
d_gene: .; v_gene: TRBV27; j_gene: TRBJ1-1; abundance: .; CDR3aa: CASRLYPWGPENTEAFF; CDR3nt: TGTGCCAGCAGATTATATCCGTGGGGCCCGGAGAACACTGAAGCTTTCTTT
d_gene: TRBD2; v_gene: TRBV7-8; j_gene: TRBJ2-3; abundance: .; CDR3aa: CASSPKVAGGMNTDTQYF; CDR3nt: TGTGCCAGCAGCCCTAAGGTGGCGGGGGGGATGAACACAGATACGCAGTATTTT
d_gene: TRBD1; v_gene: TRBV6-1; j_gene: TRBJ2-7; abundance: .; CDR3aa: CASSELETGSYEQYF; CDR3nt: TGTGCCAGCAGTGAACTCGAGACAGGGTCGTACGAGCAGTACTTC
d_gene: TRBD1; v_gene: TRBV28; j_gene: TRBJ2-3; abundance: .; CDR3aa: CASSSTGAYTDTQYF; CDR3nt: TGTGCCAGCAGTTCGACAGGGGCATACACAGATACGCAGTATTTT
d_gene: .; v_gene: TRBV5-4; j_gene: TRBJ1-2; abundance: .; CDR3aa: CASTPGGQAGLTFYTF; CDR3nt: TGTGCCAGCACCCCGGGCGGGCAGGCAGGATTGACTTTCTACACCTTC
d_gene: .; v_gene: TRBV5-4; j_gene: TRBJ1-2; abundance: .; CDR3aa: CASSLGRGTIYGYTF; CDR3nt: TGTGCCAGCAGCTTAGGCAGGGGAACGATCTATGGCTACACCTTC
d_gene: .; v_gene: TRBV4-1; j_gene: TRBJ2-1; abundance: .; CDR3aa: CASSQSSGYYNEQFF; CDR3nt: TGCGCCAGCAGCCAAAGTAGCGGATATTACAATGAGCAGTTCTTC
d_gene: .; v_gene: TRBV19; j_gene: TRBJ2-1; abundance: .; CDR3aa: CASSMGVGGNEQFF; CDR3nt: TGTGCCAGTAGTATGGGGGTAGGTGGCAATGAGCAGTTCTTC
d_gene: .; v_gene: TRBV11-2; j_gene: TRBJ2-7; abundance: .; CDR3aa: CASSYHSGHPPRYEQYF; CDR3nt: TGTGCCAGCAGCTACCACTCGGGACACCCGCCCCGCTACGAGCAGTACTTC